The present T cell receptor beta chain was sequenced within a study of cytomegalovirus exposure and HLA in healthy donors. Study findings and constraints: Later analysis suggested most CMV-associated TCR beta chains were HLA-restricted.

The PCR was carried out with 60 Vbeta primers and 13 Jbeta primers. The data were produced by immunoSEQ multiplex PCR, yet TCRdb's version contains in-frame clones alone and is incomplete. The sample carries about 140,000 clones, 70% to 75% recorded once. Remarks on this clone: Its antigen is not identified.

CDR1 is SGHRS and CDR2 is YFSETQ in the germline V gene. J gave up 0 bases and V 0 bases, and 4 bases lay outside the gene matches. This CDR3 has 16 residues. Input material: PBMCs. The TCR sequence derives from a young woman in good health and CMV-seronegative. The genes are TRBV5-1 and TRBJ1-1, with 8 positions matching TRBD1. CDR3 region: CASSLAPGQVNTEAFF. DNA of the CDR3: TGCGCCAGCAGCTTGGCCCCGGGACAGGTGAACACTGAAGCTTTCTTT. Filled out from reference TRBV5-1 and TRBJ1-1, the complete variable domain reads KAGVTQTPRYLIKTRGQQVTLSCSPISGHRSVSWYQQTPGQGLQFLFEYFSETQRNKGNFPGRFSGRQFSNSRSEMNVSTLELGDSALYLCASSLAPGQVNTEAFFGQGTRLTVV.